Listed below are T cell receptor beta chains from one sample, sequenced in a study of cytomegalovirus exposure and HLA in healthy donors. Measured with immunoSEQ multiplex PCR; TCRdb has only the in-frame clones, and not every one. This sample carries some 49,000 clones, about 90% of them seen once, and the ten largest clones take roughly 1.4%. Sequenced material: PBMCs. The source of these receptors is a man aged 18 to 29 in good health and CMV-seronegative. The CDR3 runs from the conserved cysteine through the conserved F or W. The order of the fields is clone size, V gene, D gene, J gene, CDR3 DNA, CDR3 protein. A D gene is named only where the DNA matches it firmly. Size is omitted from some rows. Given values are once, few, many or a class for expanded clones.

>NA|TRBV11-2|NA|TRBJ2-1
TGTGCCAGCAGCTCAAAGACAGGATACAATGAGCAGTTCTTC
CASSSKTGYNEQFF
>NA|TRBV9|TRBD2|TRBJ2-1
TGTGCCAGCAGCGTAGGGGGACTAGCGGGCTACAATGAGCAGTTCTTC
CASSVGGLAGYNEQFF
>once|TRBV27|NA|TRBJ1-1
TGTGCCAGCAGTTTATTTTCGTCCCCTAACACTGAAGCTTTCTTT
CASSLFSSPNTEAFF
>once|TRBV7-2|NA|TRBJ1-1
TGTGCCAGCAGCTTAGCAGCGGGGCAGGGTGAAGCTTTCTTT
CASSLAAGQGEAFF
>NA|TRBV7-8|TRBD2|TRBJ2-2
TGTGCCAGCAGCTTAAGGTTGCCTAGCGGGGGGGACGGGGAGCTGTTTTTT
CASSLRLPSGGDGELFF
>NA|TRBV7-9|TRBD1|TRBJ2-1
TGTGCCAGCAGCTTAAGGGCGCAGGGGGCATCCTACAATGAGCAGTTCTTC
CASSLRAQGASYNEQFF
>NA|TRBV5-4|NA|TRBJ2-5
TGTGCCAGCACCAGGGGAGTGGGGTCCCAAGAGACCCAGTACTTC
CASTRGVGSQETQYF
>NA|TRBV27|TRBD2|TRBJ2-3
TGTGCCAGCAGTTTCCTACTAGCGGGGAGCACAGATACGCAGTATTTT
CASSFLLAGSTDTQYF
>NA|TRBV4-2|NA|TRBJ2-1
TGTGCCAGCAGCCTTTTGAGGGAGGTCAATGAGCAGTTCTTC
CASSLLREVNEQFF
>NA|TRBV7-9|NA|TRBJ1-4
TGTGCCAGCAGCCCGCTCCGAGGGGGTGAAAAACTGTTTTTT
CASSPLRGGEKLFF
>NA|TRBV2|NA|TRBJ2-7
TGTGCCAGCAGTGCATTCGGGTACGAGCAGTACTTC
CASSAFGYEQYF
>NA|TRBV4-1|TRBD1|TRBJ2-7
TGCGCCAGCAGCCAGGGGGACAGGGGGCAAGAGCAGTACTTC
CASSQGDRGQEQYF
>NA|TRBV27|TRBD2|TRBJ2-1
TGTGCCAGCAGTTACACTAGCGGCCCCTCCTACAATGAGCAGTTCTTC
CASSYTSGPSYNEQFF
>once|TRBV9|NA|TRBJ2-5
TGTGCCAGCAGCGTAGACGGCCAGGGGGGAGAGACCCAGTACTTC
CASSVDGQGGETQYF
>NA|TRBV2|NA|TRBJ2-1
TGTGCCAGCAGGGAGGCGGGACTTCCAAATGAGCAGTTCTTC
CASREAGLPNEQFF
>NA|TRBV29-1|NA|TRBJ2-7
TGCAGCGTTCAACCTTTGGGGGGATACGAGCAGTACTTC
CSVQPLGGYEQYF
>NA|TRBV27|TRBD1|TRBJ1-4
TGTGCCAGCAGTTTGTGGGGACAGGGTAATGAAAAACTGTTTTTT
CASSLWGQGNEKLFF
>NA|TRBV6-5|NA|TRBJ2-7
TGTGCCAGCAGTCTCCACGTGAGCTCCTACGAGCAGTACTTC
CASSLHVSSYEQYF
>NA|TRBV28|TRBD1|TRBJ1-2
TGTGCCAGCAGTTTCGCGCAGTCATACAGGGGTGACGGCTACACCTTC
CASSFAQSYRGDGYTF
>once|TRBV6-5|TRBD2|TRBJ2-1
TGTGCCAGCAGTGGGGGGACTAGCGGGTACAATGAGCAGTTCTTC
CASSGGTSGYNEQFF
>NA|TRBV19|TRBD1|TRBJ1-1
TGTGCCAGTAGTGCGCCTCACAGGGGGAGAGAAGCTTTCTTT
CASSAPHRGREAFF
>NA|TRBV29-1|TRBD1|TRBJ2-7
TGCAGCGTGGAAGGGTTAGGGACAGCGAACCTCTACGAGCAGTACTTC
CSVEGLGTANLYEQYF
>NA|TRBV7-2|TRBD2|TRBJ2-5
TGTGCCAGCAGCCCGGGAAGACTAGCGGGAGCCAGAGAGACCCAGTACTTC
CASSPGRLAGARETQYF
>NA|TRBV29-1|NA|TRBJ2-1
TGCAGCGTTCAGGGTGACTCCTACAATGAGCAGTTCTTC
CSVQGDSYNEQFF
>NA|TRBV19|TRBD2|TRBJ2-6
TGTGCCAGTAGTCCCCAGCGGGGTGGGGCCAACGTCCTGACTTTC
CASSPQRGGANVLTF
>NA|TRBV11-2|TRBD2|TRBJ2-3
TGTGCCAGCAGCCTTCGGGGAGGGTGGGGCTCCACAGATACGCAGTATTTT
CASSLRGGWGSTDTQYF
>NA|TRBV28|TRBD1|TRBJ1-5
TGTGCCAGCAGTTTTAGGGGGGGAGGGACAGGGGGAATATGGAATCAGCCCCAGCATTTT
CASSFRGGGTGGIWNQPQHF
>NA|TRBV7-8|NA|TRBJ2-3
TGTGCCAGCAGCGCCAGGGACTCCTTTTTAAACACAGATACGCAGTATTTT
CASSARDSFLNTDTQYF
>NA|TRBV10-1|NA|TRBJ2-5
TGCGCCACCGCCAGGGGCCTGGGGGAGACCCAGTACTTC
CATARGLGETQYF
>NA|TRBV10-3|NA|TRBJ1-3
TGTGCCATCAGTCCACGTGTAGGGCGACAGGCTGGAAACACCATATATTTT
CAISPRVGRQAGNTIYF
>NA|TRBV30|TRBD2|TRBJ2-1
TGTGCCTTTTTAGCGGGGGACTCCTACAATGAGCAGTTCTTC
CAFLAGDSYNEQFF
>NA|TRBV5-1|TRBD1|TRBJ1-4
TGCGCCAGCAGACAGCAGGGGGCTAATGAAAAACTGTTTTTT
CASRQQGANEKLFF
>NA|TRBV6-5|NA|TRBJ2-3
TGTGCCAGCAGCCCATGGGCCTCGAACACAGATACGCAGTATTTT
CASSPWASNTDTQYF
>NA|TRBV7-2|NA|TRBJ2-5
TGTGCCAGCAGCTTAGATGGCGGACATAACTTCCAGACCCAGTACTTC
CASSLDGGHNFQTQYF
>NA|TRBV21-1|NA|TRBJ2-2
TGTGCCAGCAGAGACAGGGGGCCCACCGGGGAGCTGTTTTTT
CASRDRGPTGELFF
>NA|TRBV19|TRBD1|TRBJ2-1
TGTGCCAGTAGCACGGACAGGGGGCAAGCTTACAATGAGCAGTTCTTC
CASSTDRGQAYNEQFF
>NA|TRBV6-5|NA|TRBJ2-7
TGTGCCAGCAGTTACTCTCGCGGGGCAAACTACGAGCAGTACTTC
CASSYSRGANYEQYF
>NA|TRBV19|TRBD2|TRBJ2-7
TGTGCCAGTAGTTATGTCGTGGGAGGGATGGAGTACTTC
CASSYVVGGMEYF
>once|TRBV5-8|TRBD2|TRBJ2-7
TGTGCCAGCAGCCAGGTCCGGGAGGGCCCCTACGAGCAGTACTTC
CASSQVREGPYEQYF
>NA|TRBV27|TRBD2|TRBJ2-1
TGTGCCAGCAGTTCCTCCGGACGCGGGAGATTTTACAATGAGCAGTTCTTC
CASSSSGRGRFYNEQFF
>NA|TRBV19|NA|TRBJ2-5
TGTGCCAGTAGAGGCCAGGGTCAAGAGACCCAGTACTTC
CASRGQGQETQYF
>NA|TRBV28|NA|TRBJ1-4
TGTGCCAGCAGGGTTCGGAATGAAAAACTGTTTTTT
CASRVRNEKLFF
>NA|TRBV30|NA|TRBJ1-1
TGTGCCTGGAGTGTCAGGGGAAACACTGAAGCTTTCTTT
CAWSVRGNTEAFF
>NA|TRBV5-1|NA|TRBJ1-1
TGCGCCAGCAGCGTTGGCTTAGTCGGGGGCACTGAAGCTTTCTTT
CASSVGLVGGTEAFF
>NA|TRBV4-3|NA|TRBJ2-7
TGCGCCAGCAGCCAATTCTTACAGGCCTCGGAGCAGTACTTC
CASSQFLQASEQYF
>NA|TRBV11-3|TRBD1|TRBJ2-7
TGTGCCAGCAGCTTAGATGGACAGGGAATCTACGAGCAGTACTTC
CASSLDGQGIYEQYF
>NA|TRBV6-1|NA|TRBJ1-4
TGTGCCAGCAGTGGGTCGGAGAAACTGTTTTTT
CASSGSEKLFF
>NA|TRBV6-1|NA|TRBJ1-2
TGTGCCAGCAGGGGGGCACCCTATGGCTACACCTTC
CASRGAPYGYTF
>NA|TRBV7-9|NA|TRBJ1-1
TGTGCCAGCAGCGACACAGGCTATGAAGCTTTCTTT
CASSDTGYEAFF
>NA|TRBV28|NA|TRBJ1-5
TGTGCCAGCAGTTTCCCAGGCACCATGAATCAGCCCCAGCATTTT
CASSFPGTMNQPQHF
>NA|TRBV6-5|NA|TRBJ2-1
TGTGCCAGCATCTCCGGGGGAGCTGAGCAGTTCTTC
CASISGGAEQFF